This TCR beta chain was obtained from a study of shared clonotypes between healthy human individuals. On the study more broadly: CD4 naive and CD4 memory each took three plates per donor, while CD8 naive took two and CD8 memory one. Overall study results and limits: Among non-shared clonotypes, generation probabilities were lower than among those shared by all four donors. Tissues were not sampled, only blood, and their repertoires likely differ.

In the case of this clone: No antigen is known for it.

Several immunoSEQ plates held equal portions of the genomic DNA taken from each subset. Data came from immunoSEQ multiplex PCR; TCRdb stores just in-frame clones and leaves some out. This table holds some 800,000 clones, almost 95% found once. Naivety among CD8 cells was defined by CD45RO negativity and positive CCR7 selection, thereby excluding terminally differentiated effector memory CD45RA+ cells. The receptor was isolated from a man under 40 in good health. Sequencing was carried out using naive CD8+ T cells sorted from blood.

This CDR3 reads CASTGGEGYGFQPQHF. The CDR3 DNA is TGTGCCAGCACCGGTGGAGAGGGCTATGGGTTTCAGCCCCAGCATTTT. The chain couples TRBV2 to TRBJ1-5; the D is unclear. Trimming cost V 7 bases and J 6 bases, with 22 bases left between them. CDR1 is SNHLY, CDR2 FYNNEI, per germline. The CDR3 runs to 16 residues.